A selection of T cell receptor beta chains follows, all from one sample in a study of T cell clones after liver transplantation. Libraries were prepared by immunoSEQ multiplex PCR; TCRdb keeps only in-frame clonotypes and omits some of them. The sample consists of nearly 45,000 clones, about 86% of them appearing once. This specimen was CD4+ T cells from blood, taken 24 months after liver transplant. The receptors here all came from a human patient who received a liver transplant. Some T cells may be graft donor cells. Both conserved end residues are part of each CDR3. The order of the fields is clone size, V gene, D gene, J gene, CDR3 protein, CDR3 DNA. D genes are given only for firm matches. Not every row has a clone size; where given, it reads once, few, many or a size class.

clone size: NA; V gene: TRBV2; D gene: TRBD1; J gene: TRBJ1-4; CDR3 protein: CASSELRGDRSEKLFF; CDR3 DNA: TGTGCCAGCAGTGAATTACGGGGGGACAGGAGTGAAAAACTGTTTTTT
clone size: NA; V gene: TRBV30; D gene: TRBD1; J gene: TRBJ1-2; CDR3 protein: CAWRRDRGQDGYTF; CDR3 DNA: TGTGCCTGGAGAAGGGACAGGGGGCAGGATGGCTACACCTTC
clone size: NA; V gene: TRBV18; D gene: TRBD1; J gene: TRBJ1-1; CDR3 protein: CASSPGQEAFF; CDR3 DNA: TGTGCCAGCTCACCGGGACAGGAGGCTTTCTTT
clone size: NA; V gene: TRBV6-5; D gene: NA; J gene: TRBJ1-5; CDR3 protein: CASSWGRDQPQHF; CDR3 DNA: TGTGCCAGCAGTTGGGGTAGGGATCAGCCCCAGCATTTT
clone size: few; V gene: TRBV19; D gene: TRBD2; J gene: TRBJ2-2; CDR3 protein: CASRTSGRAGELFF; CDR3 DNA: TGTGCCAGTAGGACTAGCGGGAGGGCCGGGGAGCTGTTTTTT
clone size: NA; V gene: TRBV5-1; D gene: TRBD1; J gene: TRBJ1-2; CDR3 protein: CASSLVRGQGAYVTF; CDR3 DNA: TGCGCCAGCAGCTTGGTTAGGGGACAGGGGGCATATGTCACCTTC
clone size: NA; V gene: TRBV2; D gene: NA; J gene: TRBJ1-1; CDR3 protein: CASSEGGGGTEAFF; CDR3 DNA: TGTGCCAGCAGTGAAGGTGGGGGAGGGACTGAAGCTTTCTTT
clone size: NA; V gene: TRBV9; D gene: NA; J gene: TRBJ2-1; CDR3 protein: CASSVAGNSEQFF; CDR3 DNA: TGTGCCAGCAGCGTTGCCGGAAACAGTGAGCAGTTCTTC
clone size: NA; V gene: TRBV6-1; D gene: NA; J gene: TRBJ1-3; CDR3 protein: CASSENDRFIGTGNTIYF; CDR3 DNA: TGTGCCAGCAGTGAAAACGACAGGTTTATAGGTACTGGAAACACCATATATTTT
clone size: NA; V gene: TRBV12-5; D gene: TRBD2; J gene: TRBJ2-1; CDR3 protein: CASGVAGAYNEQFF; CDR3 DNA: TGTGCTAGTGGGGTAGCGGGGGCCTACAATGAGCAGTTCTTC
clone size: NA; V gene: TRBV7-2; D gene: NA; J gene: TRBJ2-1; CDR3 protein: CASSLMNNEQFF; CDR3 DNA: TGTGCCAGCAGCTTAATGAACAATGAGCAGTTCTTC
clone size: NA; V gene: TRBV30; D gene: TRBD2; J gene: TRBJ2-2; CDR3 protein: CATPPGGAGVGTGELFF; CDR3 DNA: TGTGCCACTCCCCCGGGGGGAGCGGGAGTTGGCACCGGGGAGCTGTTTTTT
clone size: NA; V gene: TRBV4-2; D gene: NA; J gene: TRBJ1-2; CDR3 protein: CASSQDRGGPGGNFYGYTF; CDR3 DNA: TGTGCCAGCAGCCAAGACCGAGGAGGTCCCGGCGGGAACTTCTATGGCTACACCTTC
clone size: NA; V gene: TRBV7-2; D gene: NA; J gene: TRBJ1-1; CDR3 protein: CASSRQMNTEAFF; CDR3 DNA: TGTGCCAGCAGCCGACAGATGAACACTGAAGCTTTCTTT
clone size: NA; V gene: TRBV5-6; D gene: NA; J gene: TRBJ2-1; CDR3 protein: CASSWGHEQFF; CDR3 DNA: TGTGCCAGCAGCTGGGGACATGAGCAGTTCTTC
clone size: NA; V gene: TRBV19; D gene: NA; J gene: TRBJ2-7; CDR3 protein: CASSTISGYEQYF; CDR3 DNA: TGTGCCAGTAGTACAATTAGCGGTTACGAGCAGTACTTC
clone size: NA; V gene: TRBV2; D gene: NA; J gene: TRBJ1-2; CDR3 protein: CASSEIGGPIYGYTF; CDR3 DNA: TGTGCCAGCAGTGAAATTGGGGGTCCGATCTATGGCTACACCTTC
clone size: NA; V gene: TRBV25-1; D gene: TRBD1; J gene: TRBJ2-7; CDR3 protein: CASSGTGTGVNEQYF; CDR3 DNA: TGTGCCAGCAGTGGTACCGGGACAGGGGTCAACGAGCAGTACTTC
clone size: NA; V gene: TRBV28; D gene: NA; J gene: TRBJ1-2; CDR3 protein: CASSLLGGPYGYTF; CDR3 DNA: TGTGCCAGCAGTTTATTAGGGGGGCCTTATGGCTACACCTTC
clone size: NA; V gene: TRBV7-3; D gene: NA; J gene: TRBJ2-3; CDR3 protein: CASSLRRGGDTQYF; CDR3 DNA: TGTGCCAGCAGCTTGAGACGGGGCGGGGATACGCAGTATTTT
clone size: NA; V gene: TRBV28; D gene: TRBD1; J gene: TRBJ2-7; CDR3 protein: CASSPTQGNEQYF; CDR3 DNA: TGTGCCAGCAGTCCGACACAGGGGAACGAGCAGTACTTC
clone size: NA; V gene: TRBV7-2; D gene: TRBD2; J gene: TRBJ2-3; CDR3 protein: CASSLSSGRRADTQYF; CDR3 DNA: TGTGCCAGCAGCTTGTCTAGCGGGAGAAGGGCAGATACGCAGTATTTT
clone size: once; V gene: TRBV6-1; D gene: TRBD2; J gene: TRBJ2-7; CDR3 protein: CASSPLAGGSYEQYF; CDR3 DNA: TGTGCCAGCAGTCCGCTAGCGGGAGGATCCTACGAGCAGTACTTC
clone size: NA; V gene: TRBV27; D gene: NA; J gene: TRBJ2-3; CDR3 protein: CASSSPRGEGTDTQYF; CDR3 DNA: TGTGCCAGCAGTTCCCCCCGAGGGGAGGGCACAGATACGCAGTATTTT
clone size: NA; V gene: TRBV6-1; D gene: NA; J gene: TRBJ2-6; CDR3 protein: CASSGALWEQSRANVLTF; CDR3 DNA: TGTGCCAGCAGTGGCGCTCTGTGGGAACAAAGTCGGGCCAACGTCCTGACTTTC
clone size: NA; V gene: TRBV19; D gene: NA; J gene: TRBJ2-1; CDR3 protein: CASSIRAHDQHNEQFF; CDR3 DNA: TGTGCCAGTAGTATCCGAGCCCACGACCAACACAATGAGCAGTTCTTC
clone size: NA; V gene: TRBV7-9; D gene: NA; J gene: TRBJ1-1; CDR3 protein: CASSLARYRVGMNTEAFF; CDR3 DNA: TGTGCCAGCAGCTTAGCGAGGTACAGGGTAGGTATGAACACTGAAGCTTTCTTT
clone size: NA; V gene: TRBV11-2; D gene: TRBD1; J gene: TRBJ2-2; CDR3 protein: CASRLGQTNTGELFF; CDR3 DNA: TGTGCCAGCAGATTGGGACAGACGAACACCGGGGAGCTGTTTTTT
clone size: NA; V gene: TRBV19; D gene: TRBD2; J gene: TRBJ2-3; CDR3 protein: CASSTPGGWSTDTQYF; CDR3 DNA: TGTGCCAGTAGTACGCCCGGGGGGTGGAGCACAGATACGCAGTATTTT
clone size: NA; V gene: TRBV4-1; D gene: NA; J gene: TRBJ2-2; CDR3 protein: CASTTPGQPHTGELFF; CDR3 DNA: TGCGCCAGCACTACCCCCGGGCAACCCCACACCGGGGAGCTGTTTTTT
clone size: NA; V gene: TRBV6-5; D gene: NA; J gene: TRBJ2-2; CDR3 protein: CASSYLTVDTGELFF; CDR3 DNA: TGTGCCAGCAGTTACTTGACAGTGGACACCGGGGAGCTGTTTTTT
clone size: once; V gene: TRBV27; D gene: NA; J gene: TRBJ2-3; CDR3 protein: CASSFWGDTQYF; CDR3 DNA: TGTGCCAGCAGTTTTTGGGGAGATACGCAGTATTTT
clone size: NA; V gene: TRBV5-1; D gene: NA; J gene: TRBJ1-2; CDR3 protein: CASSLNDGANYGYTF; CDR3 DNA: TGCGCCAGCAGCCTAAACGACGGGGCTAACTATGGCTACACCTTC
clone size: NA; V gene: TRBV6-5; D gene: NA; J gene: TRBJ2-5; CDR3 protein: CASSPFYGETQYF; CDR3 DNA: TGTGCCAGCAGCCCATTCTATGGAGAGACCCAGTACTTC
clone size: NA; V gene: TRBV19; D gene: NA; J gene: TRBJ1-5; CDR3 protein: CATTDYNQPQHF; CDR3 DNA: TGTGCCACGACAGATTACAATCAGCCCCAGCATTTT
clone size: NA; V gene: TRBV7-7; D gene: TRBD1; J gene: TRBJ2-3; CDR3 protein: CASSLDRHQDTQYF; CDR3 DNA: TGTGCCAGCAGCTTGGACAGGCACCAAGATACGCAGTATTTT
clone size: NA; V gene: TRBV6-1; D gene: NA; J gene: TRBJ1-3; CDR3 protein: CASSVGAGPSGNTIYF; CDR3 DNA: TGTGCCAGCAGTGTCGGTGCAGGGCCCTCTGGAAACACCATATATTTT
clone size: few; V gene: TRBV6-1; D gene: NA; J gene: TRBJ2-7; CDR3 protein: CASSESGNYEQYF; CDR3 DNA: TGTGCCAGCAGTGAGTCAGGGAACTACGAGCAGTACTTC
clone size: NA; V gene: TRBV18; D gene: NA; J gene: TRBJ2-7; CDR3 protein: CASSPMGARDAGIYEQYF; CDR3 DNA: TGTGCCAGCTCACCAATGGGTGCCCGGGACGCGGGGATCTACGAGCAGTACTTC
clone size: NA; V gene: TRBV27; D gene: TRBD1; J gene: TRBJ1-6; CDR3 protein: CASSATGGWGPLHF; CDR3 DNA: TGTGCCAGCAGTGCGACAGGGGGCTGGGGACCCCTCCACTTT
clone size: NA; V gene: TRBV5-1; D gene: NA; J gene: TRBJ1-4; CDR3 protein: CASSFGPTNEKLFF; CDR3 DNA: TGCGCCAGCAGCTTTGGGCCTACTAATGAAAAACTGTTTTTT
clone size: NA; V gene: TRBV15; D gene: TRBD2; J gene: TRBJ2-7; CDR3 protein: CATSRELLAGGGEQYF; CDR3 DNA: TGTGCCACCAGCAGAGAACTACTAGCGGGAGGGGGCGAGCAGTACTTC